The rows below give T cell receptor beta chains drawn from one sample of a study of blood T cells in healthy people across ages. From the 5' RACE reads, TCRdb called clonotypes with MiXCR, one entry per CDR3 protein. This table holds approximately 1,000,000 distinct CDR3 sequences, approximately 38% found once. The sequenced sample was blood. The receptor set was obtained from a man between 18 and 29 years old in good health. Both conserved end residues are part of each CDR3. The order of the fields is J gene, CDR3 length, V gene, clone size, D gene, CDR3 protein, CDR3 DNA. The D gene is left open where the match is weak. Size tells how often a clone was seen (once, few, many) or the class of an expanded clone, and some rows leave it out.

J: TRBJ2-1
length: 15
V: TRBV7-9
size: -
D: TRBD2
CDR3: CASSLASGASNEQFF
DNA: TGTGCCAGCAGCTTGGCCAGCGGGGCCTCCAATGAGCAGTTCTTC

J: TRBJ2-7
length: 15
V: TRBV15
size: -
D: TRBD2
CDR3: CATSRDPGGSYEQYF
DNA: TGTGCCACCAGCAGAGATCCGGGGGGCTCCTACGAGCAGTACTTC

J: TRBJ2-7
length: 15
V: TRBV5-4
size: -
D: -
CDR3: CASSPSPGNPYEQYF
DNA: TGTGCCAGCAGCCCCAGTCCGGGGAATCCCTACGAGCAATACTTC

J: TRBJ2-1
length: 14
V: TRBV29-1
size: once
D: TRBD1
CDR3: CCVLDRGPYNEQFF
DNA: TGCTGCGTCCTAGACAGGGGGCCCTACAATGAGCAGTTCTTC

J: TRBJ2-7
length: 14
V: TRBV27
size: few
D: -
CDR3: CASSSRQSSNEQYF
DNA: TGTGCCAGCAGTTCTAGACAGTCTAGCAATGAGCAGTACTTC

J: TRBJ2-7
length: 14
V: TRBV29-1
size: -
D: TRBD2
CDR3: CSVISGGSYNEQYF
DNA: TGCAGCGTGATTAGCGGGGGCTCCTACAATGAGCAGTACTTC

J: TRBJ2-3
length: 14
V: TRBV24-1
size: -
D: -
CDR3: CATSAPEAPDTQYF
DNA: TGTGCCACCAGTGCCCCCGAGGCCCCAGATACGCAGTATTTT

J: TRBJ2-1
length: 20
V: TRBV20-1
size: few
D: TRBD2
CDR3: CSARDSGPNLAGGLYNEQFF
DNA: TGCAGTGCTAGAGATTCCGGCCCCAATCTAGCGGGGGGCCTTTACAATGAGCAGTTCTTC

J: TRBJ1-2
length: 16
V: TRBV3-1
size: -
D: -
CDR3: CASSQVSGVRSDGYTF
DNA: TGTGCCAGCAGCCAAGTTTCAGGGGTTAGGTCCGATGGCTACACCTTC

J: TRBJ2-2
length: 15
V: TRBV12-3/TRBV12-4
size: -
D: TRBD1
CDR3: CASSTRTGGPGELFF
DNA: TGTGCCAGCAGTACCCGGACAGGGGGACCCGGGGAGCTGTTTTTT